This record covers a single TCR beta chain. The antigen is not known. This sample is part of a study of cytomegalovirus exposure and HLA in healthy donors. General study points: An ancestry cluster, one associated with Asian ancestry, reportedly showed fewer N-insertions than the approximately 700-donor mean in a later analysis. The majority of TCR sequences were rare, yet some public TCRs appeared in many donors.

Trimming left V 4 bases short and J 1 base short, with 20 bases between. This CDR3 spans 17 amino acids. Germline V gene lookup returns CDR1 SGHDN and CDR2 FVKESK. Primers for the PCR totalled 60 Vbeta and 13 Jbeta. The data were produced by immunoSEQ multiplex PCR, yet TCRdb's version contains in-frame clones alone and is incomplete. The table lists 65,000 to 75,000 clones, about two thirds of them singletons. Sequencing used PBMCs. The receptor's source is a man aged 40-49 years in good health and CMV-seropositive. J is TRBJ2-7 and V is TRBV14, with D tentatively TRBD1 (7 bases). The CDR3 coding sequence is TGTGCCAGCAGCCCACTGACAGGGCTACGGGAGTCCTACGAGCAGTACTTC. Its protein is CASSPLTGLRESYEQYF. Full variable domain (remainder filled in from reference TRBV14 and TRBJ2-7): EAGVTQFPSHSVIEKGQTVTLRCDPISGHDNLYWYRRVMGKEIKFLLHFVKESKQDESGMPNNRFLAERTGGTYSTLKVQPAELEDSGVYFCASSPLTGLRESYEQYFGPGTRLTVT.